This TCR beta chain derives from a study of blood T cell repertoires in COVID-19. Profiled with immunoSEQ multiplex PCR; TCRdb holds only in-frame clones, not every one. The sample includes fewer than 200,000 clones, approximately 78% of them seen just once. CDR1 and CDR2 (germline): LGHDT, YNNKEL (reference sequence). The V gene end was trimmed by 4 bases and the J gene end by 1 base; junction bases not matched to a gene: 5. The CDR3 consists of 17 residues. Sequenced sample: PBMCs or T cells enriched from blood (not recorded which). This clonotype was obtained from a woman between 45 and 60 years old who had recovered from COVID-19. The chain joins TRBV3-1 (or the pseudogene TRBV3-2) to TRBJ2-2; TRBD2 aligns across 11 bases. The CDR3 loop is CASSRSGTSGNTGELFF. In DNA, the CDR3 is TGTGCCAGCAGCCGATCCGGGACTAGCGGGAACACCGGGGAGCTGTTTTTT.